A selection of T cell receptor beta chains follows, all from one sample in a study of T cells in tuberculosis. Profiling relied on immunoSEQ multiplex PCR, and the TCRdb table lists in-frame clones only, not all of them. Of 20,000 to 25,000 clones in the sample, about 96% were seen once. Sequences were obtained from PBMCs. Receptor source: a donor aged 10-29 years with latent tuberculosis or without tuberculosis infection. The CDR3 runs from the conserved cysteine through the conserved F or W. The D gene is left open where the match is weak. For some rows the clone size is stated as once, few or many, or as a class when expanded; others skip it.

cdr3_aa cdr3_nt j_call clone_size v_call d_call
CAISGERTGEGYTF TGTGCCATCAGTGGGGAACGGACAGGGGAAGGCTACACCTTC TRBJ1-2 . TRBV10-3 TRBD1
CASRTGVDSPLHF TGTGCCAGTAGAACAGGCGTAGACTCACCCCTCCACTTT TRBJ1-6 . TRBV19 .
CAISESGAGVGQPQHF TGTGCCATCAGTGAGTCGGGGGCGGGGGTAGGTCAGCCCCAGCATTTT TRBJ1-5 . TRBV10-3 .
CSIGQAGYSGNTIYF TGCAGCATCGGACAGGCGGGTTACTCTGGAAACACCATATATTTT TRBJ1-3 . TRBV29-1 TRBD1
CASNTAEISYEQYF TGTGCCAGCAATACCGCGGAGATCTCCTACGAGCAGTACTTC TRBJ2-7 . TRBV11-2 .
CASSLDQGQGYGYTF TGTGCCAGCAGCTTAGATCAAGGACAGGGCTATGGCTACACCTTC TRBJ1-2 . TRBV7-9 TRBD1
CASSTWDRAGELFF TGTGCCAGTAGTACTTGGGACAGAGCCGGGGAGCTGTTTTTT TRBJ2-2 . TRBV19 TRBD1
CASSQLDSNQPQHF TGTGCCAGCAGCCAACTTGACAGTAATCAGCCCCAGCATTTT TRBJ1-5 . TRBV27 .
CASSFDRSNYGYTF TGTGCCAGCAGCTTCGACAGATCTAACTATGGCTACACCTTC TRBJ1-2 . TRBV27 .
CASSLRRDRSYNEQFF TGTGCCAGCAGCTTAAGGCGGGACCGCTCCTACAATGAGCAGTTCTTC TRBJ2-1 . TRBV11-3 .
CASSIRRDRVIDEQYF TGTGCCAGTAGTATACGGCGCGATCGGGTAATCGACGAGCAGTACTTC TRBJ2-7 . TRBV19 .
CASRLRGAGNEQFF TGTGCCAGCAGACTGCGGGGGGCTGGGAATGAGCAGTTCTTC TRBJ2-1 . TRBV2 TRBD2
CAGRDSSYEQYF TGTGCCGGAAGGGACAGCTCCTACGAGCAGTACTTC TRBJ2-7 . TRBV30 TRBD1
CASSTTSPFQETQYF TGCGCCAGCAGCACAACTAGTCCCTTCCAAGAGACCCAGTACTTC TRBJ2-5 . TRBV5-1 .
CASTARTGVTYEQYF TGTGCCAGCACAGCGCGGACAGGGGTCACCTACGAGCAGTACTTC TRBJ2-7 . TRBV2 TRBD1
CSVSGGRFQGVGQYF TGCAGCGTTTCCGGGGGGCGCTTCCAGGGAGTTGGGCAGTACTTC TRBJ2-7 . TRBV29-1 .
CASSLKAGRASEQFF TGTGCCAGCAGCTTGAAGGCAGGGAGGGCTAGTGAGCAGTTCTTC TRBJ2-1 . TRBV5-4 TRBD2
CASSIAFGTFSYEQYF TGTGCCAGTAGTATAGCTTTTGGGACTTTCTCCTACGAGCAGTACTTC TRBJ2-7 . TRBV19 .
CASSESPDRGFTEAFF TGTGCCAGCAGTGAGTCGCCGGACAGGGGGTTCACTGAAGCTTTCTTT TRBJ1-1 . TRBV25-1 TRBD1
CASSFDRNTEAFF TGTGCCAGCAGCTTTGACAGGAACACTGAAGCTTTCTTT TRBJ1-1 . TRBV5-4 .
CASSEAGGIGSIEKLFF TGTGCCAGCAGTGAAGCTGGCGGAATCGGGAGTATTGAAAAACTGTTTTTT TRBJ1-4 once TRBV6-1 .
CASGYQASSYEQYF TGCGCCAGCGGTTACCAGGCCAGCTCCTACGAGCAGTACTTC TRBJ2-7 . TRBV5-1 .
CASSLTGAPDTGELFF TGCGCCAGCAGCCTGACAGGCGCCCCTGACACCGGGGAGCTGTTTTTT TRBJ2-2 . TRBV5-1 .
CATRTGLNEQYF TGCGCCACCCGGACAGGGTTAAACGAGCAGTACTTC TRBJ2-7 once TRBV10-2 TRBD1
CASSLQTNYGYTF TGTGCCAGCAGTCTACAGACTAACTATGGCTACACCTTC TRBJ1-2 . TRBV2 .
CSAARTENWGYYGYTF TGCAGCGCCGCAAGGACAGAAAATTGGGGGTACTATGGCTACACCTTC TRBJ1-2 . TRBV29-1 .
CASGDSYYGYTF TGCGCCAGTGGCGACAGTTACTATGGCTACACCTTC TRBJ1-2 . TRBV5-1 .
CSVEDWAGTSYEQYF TGCAGCGTTGAAGATTGGGCCGGGACTTCCTACGAGCAGTACTTC TRBJ2-7 . TRBV29-1 .
CASSFSAGAYEQYF TGTGCCAGCAGTTTCTCAGCGGGAGCCTACGAGCAGTACTTC TRBJ2-7 . TRBV27 TRBD2
CASSLATGNYGYTF TGCGCCAGCAGCTTGGCCACAGGGAACTATGGCTACACCTTC TRBJ1-2 few TRBV5-1 .
CASSVAGTNYEQYF TGTGCCAGCAGCGTAGCCGGGACAAACTACGAGCAGTACTTC TRBJ2-7 . TRBV11-2 .
CASSLDYTEAFF TGTGCCAGCAGCTTAGACTACACTGAAGCTTTCTTT TRBJ1-1 . TRBV7-9 .
CASSESKAFNEKLFF TGTGCCAGCAGTGAGTCCAAAGCCTTTAATGAAAAACTGTTTTTT TRBJ1-4 . TRBV25-1 .
CASSMGGRGDTQYF TGTGCCAGTAGTATGGGGGGAAGAGGAGATACGCAGTATTTT TRBJ2-3 . TRBV19 .
CASNTGFFSGNTIYF TGTGCCAGCAATACGGGTTTTTTTTCTGGAAACACCATATATTTT TRBJ1-3 . TRBV6-1 .
CASSLAVGGGKETQYF TGCGCCAGCAGCTTGGCCGTAGGGGGAGGGAAGGAGACCCAGTACTTC TRBJ2-5 . TRBV5-1 .
CASSWGQSNTEAFF TGTGCCAGCAGCTGGGGACAATCGAACACTGAAGCTTTCTTT TRBJ1-1 . TRBV5-4 .
CASSRGGLNTEAFF TGTGCCAGCAGCCGAGGGGGCTTGAACACTGAAGCTTTCTTT TRBJ1-1 . TRBV27 TRBD1
CASSFFLAPSTEAFF TGTGCCAGCAGTTTTTTTCTGGCACCTAGCACTGAAGCTTTCTTT TRBJ1-1 . TRBV28 .
CASSPSVGGSYEQYF TGCGCCAGCAGCCCGTCGGTAGGGGGCTCCTACGAGCAGTACTTC TRBJ2-7 . TRBV4-1 .
CASSQIQGAGGYEQYF TGTGCCAGCAGCCAAATACAGGGGGCGGGGGGCTACGAGCAGTACTTC TRBJ2-7 . TRBV7-8 .
CATSSPRDTFPYGYTF TGTGCCACCAGCAGCCCTCGGGACACCTTTCCCTATGGCTACACCTTC TRBJ1-2 . TRBV15 .
CASSERGSSYNSPLHF TGTGCCAGCAGTGAACGGGGAAGCTCCTATAATTCACCCCTCCACTTT TRBJ1-6 . TRBV2 .
CASSVGGGNTDTQYF TGTGCCAGCAGCGTCGGAGGAGGGAACACAGATACGCAGTATTTT TRBJ2-3 . TRBV9 .
CASSLGLAPYNEQFF TGTGCCAGCAGCTTAGGACTAGCGCCCTACAATGAGCAGTTCTTC TRBJ2-1 . TRBV11-3 TRBD2
CASSPGARGHEQYF TGCGCCAGCAGCCCAGGAGCCAGGGGCCACGAGCAGTACTTC TRBJ2-7 . TRBV4-1 .
CANPRGQSVRQRNYGYTF TGTGCCAATCCACGAGGACAGTCTGTGAGGCAACGTAACTATGGCTACACCTTC TRBJ1-2 . TRBV9 .
CAWSVGRGTEAFF TGTGCCTGGAGTGTAGGCAGGGGAACTGAAGCTTTCTTT TRBJ1-1 . TRBV30 .
CASSIGLARVVEQFF TGTGCCAGTAGTATAGGACTAGCCCGCGTGGTGGAGCAGTTCTTC TRBJ2-1 . TRBV19 TRBD2
CASALSMRIYGYTF TGTGCCAGTGCCCTGAGTATGAGGATCTATGGCTACACCTTC TRBJ1-2 . TRBV19 .
CASSTGTRWYEQYF TGTGCCAGCAGCACAGGGACTAGGTGGTACGAGCAGTACTTC TRBJ2-7 . TRBV28 TRBD2
CASSVGPSNEKLFF TGTGCCAGCAGCGTAGGTCCGAGTAATGAAAAACTGTTTTTT TRBJ1-4 . TRBV9 .
CASSAAVGGHEQYF TGTGCCAGCAGCGCGGCGGTCGGAGGACACGAGCAGTACTTC TRBJ2-7 . TRBV6-1 .
CAWAPRTSGDSYNEQFF TGTGCCTGGGCTCCTAGGACTAGCGGTGATTCCTACAATGAGCAGTTCTTC TRBJ2-1 . TRBV30 TRBD2
CASSRLKGASSYNEQFF TGTGCCAGCTCAAGGTTGAAAGGGGCTAGCTCCTACAATGAGCAGTTCTTC TRBJ2-1 . TRBV18 .